Listed below are T cell receptor beta chains from one sample, sequenced in a study of blood T cell repertoires in COVID-19. Clones were read by immunoSEQ multiplex PCR, and TCRdb kept only the in-frame ones, dropping some. This sample has some 61,000 clones, with 75% to 90% found just once. The sample taken for sequencing was peripheral blood. Every receptor here comes from a man in his thirties or forties with acute or convalescent COVID-19. CDR3s include the opening cysteine and the closing phenylalanine or tryptophan. D genes are given only for firm matches. Clone size, where shown, is once, few, many, or a class for clones that have expanded.

CDR3 protein: CASSQAVLGELFF
CDR3 DNA: TGCGCCAGCAGCCAAGCGGTACTCGGGGAGCTGTTTTTT
D gene: NA
V gene: TRBV4-1
clone size: NA
J gene: TRBJ2-2

CDR3 protein: CASTTQAGGLISYEQYF
CDR3 DNA: TGTGCCAGCACCACCCAAGCGGGAGGGCTTATTTCCTACGAGCAGTACTTC
D gene: TRBD2
V gene: TRBV11-2
clone size: NA
J gene: TRBJ2-7

CDR3 protein: CASVPDRLAKNIQYF
CDR3 DNA: TGTGCCAGCGTTCCCGACAGATTAGCCAAAAACATTCAGTACTTC
D gene: NA
V gene: TRBV6-5
clone size: NA
J gene: TRBJ2-4

CDR3 protein: CASSTRTGTSSYNEQFF
CDR3 DNA: TGTGCCAGCAGCACCCGGACAGGTACCAGCTCCTACAATGAGCAGTTCTTC
D gene: TRBD1
V gene: TRBV9
clone size: NA
J gene: TRBJ2-1

CDR3 protein: CASSLKAGGHTSTDTQYF
CDR3 DNA: TGTGCCAGCAGCTTGAAAGCGGGAGGGCACACTAGCACAGATACGCAGTATTTT
D gene: TRBD2
V gene: TRBV7-9
clone size: NA
J gene: TRBJ2-3

CDR3 protein: CASSLLREFQREQYF
CDR3 DNA: TGTGCCAGCAGCTTACTGCGGGAGTTCCAACGGGAGCAGTACTTC
D gene: TRBD2
V gene: TRBV7-9
clone size: few
J gene: TRBJ2-7

CDR3 protein: CSVAPGQARHGYTF
CDR3 DNA: TGCAGCGTTGCACCGGGACAGGCTCGGCATGGCTACACCTTC
D gene: TRBD1
V gene: TRBV29-1
clone size: NA
J gene: TRBJ1-2

CDR3 protein: CASNPGLQGGYGYTF
CDR3 DNA: TGCGCCAGCAACCCTGGGTTACAGGGTGGTTATGGCTACACCTTC
D gene: NA
V gene: TRBV5-1
clone size: NA
J gene: TRBJ1-2

CDR3 protein: CASSYDMNTEAFF
CDR3 DNA: TGCGCCAGCAGTTACGACATGAACACTGAAGCTTTCTTT
D gene: NA
V gene: TRBV5-1
clone size: NA
J gene: TRBJ1-1

CDR3 protein: CASGHRNSYEQYF
CDR3 DNA: TGTGCCAGCGGACACAGGAACTCCTACGAGCAGTACTTC
D gene: NA
V gene: TRBV6-5
clone size: few
J gene: TRBJ2-7

CDR3 protein: CASSERRGAYEQYF
CDR3 DNA: TGTGCCAGCAGTGAACGGCGAGGTGCCTACGAGCAGTACTTC
D gene: NA
V gene: TRBV2
clone size: few
J gene: TRBJ2-7

CDR3 protein: CALKTGAKETQYF
CDR3 DNA: TGTGCCCTTAAGACAGGGGCGAAAGAGACCCAGTACTTC
D gene: TRBD1
V gene: TRBV24-1
clone size: NA
J gene: TRBJ2-5

CDR3 protein: CASSLSRATEQFF
CDR3 DNA: TGTGCCAGCAGTTTATCGAGGGCCACTGAGCAGTTCTTC
D gene: NA
V gene: TRBV27
clone size: NA
J gene: TRBJ2-1

CDR3 protein: CASRLAGLYEQYF
CDR3 DNA: TGTGCCAGCAGACTAGCGGGACTATACGAGCAGTACTTC
D gene: TRBD2
V gene: TRBV6-5
clone size: NA
J gene: TRBJ2-7

CDR3 protein: CASSPKGERERSDTQYF
CDR3 DNA: TGTGCCAGTAGTCCCAAAGGAGAAAGGGAGAGATCAGATACGCAGTATTTT
D gene: NA
V gene: TRBV19
clone size: NA
J gene: TRBJ2-3

CDR3 protein: CASSLQMEQYF
CDR3 DNA: TGTGCCAGCAGTTTACAGATGGAGCAGTACTTC
D gene: NA
V gene: TRBV28
clone size: NA
J gene: TRBJ2-7

CDR3 protein: CASSLDRGPLYDGYTF
CDR3 DNA: TGTGCCAGCAGTCTCGACAGGGGGCCTCTTTACGATGGCTACACCTTC
D gene: TRBD1
V gene: TRBV27
clone size: NA
J gene: TRBJ1-2

CDR3 protein: CATSPGGEKLFF
CDR3 DNA: TGTGCCACCAGTCCGGGGGGTGAAAAACTGTTTTTT
D gene: NA
V gene: TRBV24-1
clone size: few
J gene: TRBJ1-4

CDR3 protein: CASSSGQGTYNEQFF
CDR3 DNA: TGTGCCAGCAGCTCCGGACAGGGTACCTACAATGAGCAGTTCTTC
D gene: TRBD1
V gene: TRBV5-6
clone size: NA
J gene: TRBJ2-1

CDR3 protein: CSASHGQDHGYTF
CDR3 DNA: TGCAGTGCTAGTCATGGACAGGACCATGGCTACACCTTC
D gene: TRBD1
V gene: TRBV20-1
clone size: few
J gene: TRBJ1-2

CDR3 protein: CASSPSGETQYF
CDR3 DNA: TGTGCCAGCAGCCCCAGCGGGGAGACCCAGTACTTC
D gene: NA
V gene: TRBV7-9
clone size: once
J gene: TRBJ2-5

CDR3 protein: CASSPGQAQETQYF
CDR3 DNA: TGTGCCAGCAGCCCGGGACAGGCCCAAGAGACCCAGTACTTC
D gene: TRBD1
V gene: TRBV7-9
clone size: NA
J gene: TRBJ2-5

CDR3 protein: CASSLTGGSYEQYF
CDR3 DNA: TGTGCCAGCAGTTTGACAGGGGGCTCCTACGAGCAGTACTTC
D gene: TRBD1
V gene: TRBV6-5
clone size: NA
J gene: TRBJ2-7

CDR3 protein: CASSLPAGLYEQYF
CDR3 DNA: TGTGCCAGCAGCCTACCGGCGGGACTCTACGAGCAGTACTTC
D gene: NA
V gene: TRBV3-1/TRBV3-2
clone size: NA
J gene: TRBJ2-7

CDR3 protein: CASSSGGLNTEAFF
CDR3 DNA: TGTGCCAGCTCCTCGGGGGGATTGAACACTGAAGCTTTCTTT
D gene: NA
V gene: TRBV18
clone size: once
J gene: TRBJ1-1

CDR3 protein: CASSAGETRGYTF
CDR3 DNA: TGTGCCAGCTCGGCAGGGGAGACTCGGGGCTACACCTTC
D gene: NA
V gene: TRBV18
clone size: once
J gene: TRBJ1-2